This T cell receptor beta chain derives from a study of T cell clonotyping in hematopoietic cell transplantation. The CDR3 is made up of 14 amino acids. In germline, CDR1 is GTSNPN, CDR2 SVGIG (reference sequence). Trimming took 5 bases from V and 4 from J; bases not matched to a gene: 9. Recipient blood drawn about 28 days pretransplant and days 30, 100, 180 after. Method: immunoSEQ multiplex PCR; TCRdb's copy keeps in-frame clones and lacks some. The table records 12,000 to 15,000 clones, just over 95% of them present only once. The chain recombines TRBV30 with TRBJ2-5, with TRBD2 matching 8 bases. The source is a female patient in her fifties or sixties who had an allogeneic stem cell transplant from an unrelated donor, so T cells may come from the graft donor. Some clones in this sample may be carry-over from other donors' samples. The sample consisted of peripheral blood mononuclear cells, taken 30 days after allogeneic stem cell transplant. CDR3 sequence (DNA): TGTGCCTGGCGGAAGCCGGGACTAGGAGAGACCCAGTACTTC. It codes for CAWRKPGLGETQYF.